Here is one T cell receptor beta chain with its context. Its antigen remains unidentified. This sample is drawn from a study of CD8 T cell repertoires and HIV-1 epitope variants. Whole-study context: Each of Twenty-five Gag and Nef epitope peptides stimulated a separate culture. Cultures ran around ten days, with IL-2, IL-7 and IL-15 added on days 3 and 7.

Study findings and constraints: This assay reports beta chains of antigen-expanded cells, not T cell function. No clonotypes responded to the TAALDMSHF plasma variant; several recognized KF9, one HW9.

Clones were sequenced by immunoSEQ multiplex PCR, and TCRdb holds only the in-frame ones, with some missing. The table includes some 5,500 clones, roughly two thirds detected once. Per the germline V gene, CDR1 is SNHLY and CDR2 is FYNNEI. The CDR3 contains 12 residues. Trimming took 6 bases from V and 5 from J, leaving 8 bases between them. Sequencing was performed on cultured CD8+ T cells derived from PBMCs. The TCR was taken from a male donor with HIV. This chain connects TRBV2 to TRBJ2-1, with D possibly TRBD1 on 5 matching bases. In nucleotides, the CDR3 is TGTGCCAGCAGGGACATTAACAATGAGCAGTTCTTC. Encoded protein: CASRDINNEQFF.